This passage covers 29 T cell receptor beta chains from one sample sequenced in a study of Ad26.COV2.S vaccination and SARS-CoV-2 variants. Treatment described: 15 to 20 received Ad26.COV2.S at low or high dose, single or two shots; 5 received placebo; per-sample allocation not given. It was on day 63 after the first vaccine or placebo injection that samples were taken. The method was immunoSEQ multiplex PCR; TCRdb's version includes in-frame clones alone and lacks a portion of them. Among more than 300,000 clones listed, more than 70% were seen once. The sample was peripheral blood, taken in a trial of Ad26.COV2.S vaccine versus placebo. The receptor set was obtained from a person between 18 and 65 years old who received the Ad26.COV2.S COVID-19 vaccine or a placebo.

The genes are TRBV18 and TRBJ1-1; 7 positions agree with TRBD1. The ends lost 3 bases at V and 2 bases at J; junction bases unmatched: 3. Germline V CDR1 and CDR2: KGHSH, LQKENI. The CDR3 consists of 14 residues. DNA for the CDR3: TGTGCCAGCTCACCTGGGACAGTCAACACTGAAGCTTTCTTT. Translated: CASSPGTVNTEAFF.

V gene TRBV4-3 combines with J gene TRBJ1-5; weak D call: TRBD1 (5 bases). The V end was cut by 0 bases, the J end by 4 bases, with 7 bases between. CDR1 and CDR2 from the germline V gene are LGHNA and YSLEER. This CDR3 is 14 amino acids long. The CDR3 sequence: CASSQDQGNQPQHF. The CDR3 coding sequence is TGCGCCAGCAGCCAAGATCAGGGAAATCAGCCCCAGCATTTT.

This chain uses TRBV19 with TRBJ1-5; TRBD1 might be the D (6 bases). Trimming took off 4 bases at V and 3 bases at J, with 13 bases between the two ends. Germline values: CDR1 LNHDA, CDR2 SQIVND (reference sequence). The CDR3 has 15 residues. Here the CDR3 DNA reads TGTGCCAGTAGTACCCTCGGACAGAACAATCAGCCCCAGCATTTT. It codes for CASSTLGQNNQPQHF.

The J gene is TRBJ2-5, the V gene TRBV4-2; 13 bases are shared with TRBD2. V lost 2 bases and J lost 5; bases outside the gene matches: 5. This CDR3 contains 16 residues. From germline, CDR1 is LGHNA and CDR2 YNFKEQ. The CDR3 DNA sequence: TGTGCCAGCAGCCAAAAGACTAGCGGGGGGTGGGAGACCCAGTACTTC. It yields the protein CASSQKTSGGWETQYF.

CDR3 in DNA: TGCGCCAGCAGCTTGGACGGGAGACAGGGGAGAAACTATGGCTACACCTTC. It is translated as CASSLDGRQGRNYGYTF. The chain has TRBV5-1 and TRBJ1-2; 8 nucleotides line up with TRBD1. Trimming took 0 bases from V and 2 from J; bases not matched to a gene: 9. CDR1 and CDR2 (germline): SGHRS, YFSETQ. This CDR3 region has 17 residues.

The CDR3 DNA reads as TGTGCCAGCAGCTTGACCGGGACAGTGAACTATGGCTACACCTTC. Its translation is CASSLTGTVNYGYTF. The chain has TRBV5-6 and TRBJ1-2; TRBD1 matches 7 bases. The CDR3 length is 15 residues. CDR1 SGHDT and CDR2 YYEEEE come from the germline V gene. V was pared by 1 base and J by 2 bases, with 5 bases of the junction left unmatched.

The chain has TRBV11-2 and TRBJ2-3, with D uncertain. The V gene's germline CDR1 is SGHAT and CDR2 FQNNGV. The CDR3 has 13 residues. V gave up 5 bases and J gave up 3 bases, with 9 bases separating them. The CDR3 region is CASSRFLTDTQYF. CDR3 nucleotide sequence: TGTGCCAGCAGCCGTTTCCTTACAGATACGCAGTATTTT.

The chain couples TRBV27 to TRBJ2-7; 11 bases line up with TRBD1. V shed 6 bases and J 3 bases; nucleotides not matched to a gene: 4. The CDR3 has 14 amino acids. CDR1 is MNHEY and CDR2 is SMNVEV in the germline V gene (reference sequence). As DNA, the CDR3 is TGTGCCAGCAGCAGGACAGGGGGCTTCTACGAGCAGTACTTC. Translating it yields CASSRTGGFYEQYF.

The rearrangement uses TRBV10-3 and TRBJ2-3; TRBD1 might be the D (6 bases). The germline gives CDR1 ENHRY, CDR2 SYGVKD. The V end lost 6 bases, the J end lost 5 bases, and 9 bases lay between the germline ends. The CDR3 runs to 12 residues. Written as DNA, the CDR3 is TGTGCCATCAGAGCAGGGGAAGATACGCAGTATTTT. Translation gives CAIRAGEDTQYF.

This clone has only a few counts. V and J are TRBV9 and TRBJ1-1, with 11 nucleotides matching TRBD1. CDR3 length equals 20 residues. Germline values: CDR1 SGDLS, CDR2 YYNGEE. The trim removed 4 bases at V and 2 bases at J, leaving 19 bases unmatched. The DNA of the CDR3 is TGTGCCAGCAGCCCTCGGGACAGGGGGGCTGGGGATATTAGTAACACTGAAGCTTTCTTT. Protein product: CASSPRDRGAGDISNTEAFF.

The CDR3, as DNA: TGCGCCAGCAGCCTCGGACTAGCGGGGGGACCCAATCAAGAGACCCAGTACTTC. It translates to CASSLGLAGGPNQETQYF. The rearrangement links TRBV5-1 to TRBJ2-5, with 14 positions matching TRBD2. The junction had 10 bases not matched to a gene; V was cut back by 4 bases and J by 2 bases. The germline CDR1 and CDR2 sequences are SGHRS and YFSETQ. The CDR3 runs to 18 residues.

The chain joins TRBV14 to TRBJ1-3; 10 positions agree with TRBD1. V gave up 5 bases and J gave up 3 bases; unmatched junction bases: 7. There are 16 residues in the CDR3. The V gene's germline CDR1 is SGHDN and CDR2 FVKESK. This CDR3 reads CASSALTGGNGNTIYF. The CDR3 bases are TGTGCCAGCAGCGCCCTGACAGGGGGCAATGGAAACACCATATATTTT.

The chain combines TRBV5-6 with TRBJ2-7, with TRBD1 as a possible D gene (6 bases). The ends were cut back, 0 bases at V and 4 bases at J, with 17 bases in the middle. CDR1 is SGHDT, CDR2 YYEEEE, per germline. CDR3 length: 16 amino acids. For the CDR3, the DNA is TGTGCCAGCAGCTTGGACAAGGGGACATTAGGGTACGAGCAGTACTTC. As protein: CASSLDKGTLGYEQYF.

The chain combines TRBV11-2 with TRBJ2-7; either TRBD1 or TRBD2 may fit D (5 bases each). The germline gives CDR1 SGHAT, CDR2 FQNNGV. This CDR3 is built from 15 residues. V shed 1 base and J shed 3 bases, with 13 bases lying between them. The CDR3 here is CASSLVPGTSYEQYF. CDR3 DNA: TGTGCCAGCAGCTTAGTACCGGGGACGAGCTACGAGCAGTACTTC.

The chain employs TRBV4-1 and TRBJ1-4, with D unresolved. Per germline, CDR1 MGHRA and CDR2 YSYEKL. The CDR3 sequence is 11 residues long. The germline V and J ends were trimmed by 0 bases and 10 bases, with 3 bases remaining between them. The CDR3 DNA follows: TGCGCCAGCAGCCAAGAAAGAAAACTGTTTTTT. Amino acids: CASSQERKLFF.

This clone was observed a single time. The gene calls are TRBV5-1 and TRBJ1-6; 7 bases are a match to TRBD1. CDR3 length: 16 residues. Losses at the gene ends were 4 bases for V and 4 bases for J; bases not matched to a gene: 8. Per the germline V gene, CDR1 is SGHRS and CDR2 is YFSETQ. The CDR3 DNA follows: TGCGCCAGCAGCCCACGACAGGGTCGGTATAATTCACCCCTCCACTTT. It codes for CASSPRQGRYNSPLHF.

The CDR3 nucleotides are TGTGCCAGCAGCTTAACGACAGGGCGGTACAATGAGCAGTTCTTC. Its protein product is CASSLTTGRYNEQFF. The rearrangement uses TRBV7-3 and TRBJ2-1; 7 positions match TRBD1. This CDR3 has 15 amino acids. The V segment lost 0 bases and the J segment 4 bases; nucleotides outside the gene matches: 3. CDR1 and CDR2 (germline): SGHTA, FQGTGA. Based on the CDR3 plus reference TRBV7-3 and TRBJ2-1, the full variable domain is GAGVSQTPSNKVTEKGKYVELRCDPISGHTALYWYRQSLGQGPEFLIYFQGTGAADDSGLPNDRFFAVRPEGSVSTLKIQRTERGDSAVYLCASSLTTGRYNEQFFGPGTRLTVL.

The V call is TRBV30, the J call TRBJ2-5; TRBD2 agrees at 9 bases. CDR3 length equals 13 residues. Germline assignment: CDR1 GTSNPN and CDR2 SVGIG (reference sequence). V was clipped by 4 bases and J by 5 bases; unmatched bases: 5. The CDR3 is CAWNAGGPETQYF. The CDR3 bases are TGTGCCTGGAACGCGGGGGGGCCGGAGACCCAGTACTTC.

J is TRBJ2-5 and V is TRBV2; D possibly uses TRBD1 or TRBD2 (5 bases each). The V end was cut by 6 bases, the J end by 7 bases, with 21 bases between. Germline V gives CDR1 SNHLY, CDR2 FYNNEI. The CDR3 covers 15 residues. CDR3 bases: TGTGCCAGCAGCCCGTCCCGGGACCACGAGAGGACCCAGTACTTC. The encoded protein is CASSPSRDHERTQYF.

This sequence joins TRBV2 and TRBJ2-3; 10 nucleotides align to TRBD1. V lost 11 bases and J lost 5; bases outside the gene matches: 10. This CDR3 region has 14 residues. Germline V gives CDR1 SNHLY, CDR2 FYNNEI. The DNA for the CDR3 is TGTGCCGGGGGGATGGGACAGGGGAGAGATACGCAGTATTTT. Its protein product is CAGGMGQGRDTQYF. Supplemented by reference TRBV2 and TRBJ2-3, the full variable domain reads EPEVTQTPSHQVTQMGQEVILRCVPISNHLYFYWYRQILGQKVEFLVSFYNNEISEKSEIFDDQFSVERPDGSNFTLKIRSTKLEDSAMYFCAGGMGQGRDTQYFGPGTRLTVL.

This chain uses TRBV5-4 with TRBJ1-2; TRBD1 aligns across 11 bases. The CDR3 has 16 amino acids. Germline CDR1 is SGHNT and CDR2 is YYREEE (reference sequence). Trimming took 3 bases from V and 2 from J; bases not matched to a gene: 6. CDR3 DNA sequence: TGTGCCAGCAGCTCCCCCGGGACAGGGGGAAACTATGGCTACACCTTC. This sequence encodes CASSSPGTGGNYGYTF.

This rearrangement joins TRBV6-5 to TRBJ1-4; D remains unclear. Germline loops: CDR1 MNHEY, CDR2 SVGAGI. The CDR3 loop spans 15 amino acids. Trimming stripped 2 bases from V and 0 bases from J, with 7 bases between. The CDR3 DNA sequence: TGTGCCAGCAGTTACGAACACACAACTAATGAAAAACTGTTTTTT. As protein: CASSYEHTTNEKLFF.

The chain joins TRBV3-1 (or the pseudogene TRBV3-2) to TRBJ2-6; D is ambiguous. V lost 4 bases, J lost 2 bases, and 6 bases lay in between. CDR3 length equals 14 residues. Germline V gene sequence: CDR1 LGHDT, CDR2 YNNKEL (reference sequence). Written as DNA, the CDR3 is TGTGCCAGCAGCCTCGCGCCTGGGGCCAACGTCCTGACTTTC. This codes for CASSLAPGANVLTF.

The chain joins TRBV6-5 to TRBJ2-7, with a possible D match to TRBD2 (5 bases). The V end lost 6 bases, the J end lost 6 bases, and 21 bases lay between the germline ends. CDR1 and CDR2 (germline): MNHEY, SVGAGI. CDR3 length: 15 amino acids. The chain's CDR3 is CASRRALEAAGEQYF. CDR3 in DNA: TGTGCCAGCAGGCGCGCCCTGGAGGCAGCCGGCGAGCAGTACTTC.

The V call is TRBV9, the J call TRBJ1-2; D remains ambiguous. V lost 2 bases and J 4 bases, leaving 12 bases between the germline ends. The CDR3 is 14 residues long. Germline V lookup: CDR1 SGDLS, CDR2 YYNGEE. The DNA of the CDR3 is TGTGCCAGCAGCGTCTCCGACATAGGCTATGGCTACACCTTC. It translates to CASSVSDIGYGYTF.

This chain joins TRBV18 and TRBJ2-3, with D uncertain. CDR1 is KGHSH and CDR2 is LQKENI in the germline V gene. The CDR3 is made up of 15 amino acids. Deletions cut 4 bases from V and 0 bases from J, with 11 bases between. The CDR3 is CASSRPRPSTDTQYF. DNA for the CDR3: TGTGCCAGCTCACGCCCCCGACCCAGCACAGATACGCAGTATTTT.

This chain links TRBV7-9 with TRBJ1-1; the D is unclear. CDR1 and CDR2 from the germline V gene are SEHNR and FQNEAQ (reference sequence). The CDR3 consists of 15 residues. Trimming took 4 bases from V and 1 from J, leaving 13 bases between them. CDR3 nucleotides: TGTGCCAGCAGCTGGGTTATGGCAGGGAACACTGAAGCTTTCTTT. Encoded protein: CASSWVMAGNTEAFF. Based on the CDR3 plus reference TRBV7-9 and TRBJ1-1, the full variable domain is DTGVSQNPRHKITKRGQNVTFRCDPISEHNRLYWYRQTLGQGPEFLTYFQNEAQLEKSRLLSDRFSAERPKGSFSTLEIQRTEQGDSAMYLCASSWVMAGNTEAFFGQGTRLTVV.

This chain joins TRBV18 and TRBJ1-2; D is possibly TRBD1 (6 bases). The germline V gene encodes CDR1 KGHSH and CDR2 LQKENI. There are 16 residues in the CDR3. V shed 2 bases and J shed 3 bases, with 16 bases lying between them. CDR3 coding DNA: TGTGCCAGCTCACCATCCGGACAGCCTCCACACTATGGCTACACCTTC. This encodes CASSPSGQPPHYGYTF.

The chain is built from TRBV7-3 and TRBJ2-1; 9 bases fit TRBD2. Germline CDR1 SGHTA, CDR2 FQGTGA. This CDR3 is 14 amino acids long. The V segment lost 1 base and the J segment 12 bases; nucleotides outside the gene matches: 7. DNA of the CDR3: TGTGCCAGCAGCTTAAGCGGGGGGGCCGGTCCGCAGTTCTTC. Translated, it gives CASSLSGGAGPQFF.